The present TCR beta chain was sequenced within a study of cytomegalovirus exposure and HLA in healthy donors. Notes on the study in general: Rare sequences made up most TCRs, while some public TCRs were found in many donors.

TCRdb's table, derived via immunoSEQ multiplex PCR, lists solely in-frame clones and lacks some. The sample holds around 160,000 clones, 85% to 90% seen once. Turning to this clone: What it binds is unknown.

Germline CDR1 and CDR2: SGHTS and YDEGEE. CDR3 size: 14 residues. With 2 bases removed from V and 4 bases from J, the gap between germline ends came to 12 bases. The V gene is TRBV5-8, the J gene TRBJ1-2, with D perhaps TRBD1 (6 bases). This sequence was found in a man aged 18 to 29 in good health and CMV-seronegative. Sequencing used PBMCs. CDR3 sequence (DNA): TGTGCCAGCAGCTTAGGACAGAACGTCTATGGCTACACCTTC. Protein: CASSLGQNVYGYTF.